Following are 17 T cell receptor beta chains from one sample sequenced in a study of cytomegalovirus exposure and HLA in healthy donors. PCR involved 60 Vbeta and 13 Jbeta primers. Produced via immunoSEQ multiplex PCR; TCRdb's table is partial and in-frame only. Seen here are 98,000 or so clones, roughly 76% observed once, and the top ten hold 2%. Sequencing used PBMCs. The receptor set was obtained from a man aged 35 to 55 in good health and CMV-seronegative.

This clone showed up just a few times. The CDR3 reads CASSQDRARAQPQHF. CDR3 bases: TGCGCCAGCAGCCAAGATAGGGCCAGGGCACAGCCCCAGCATTTT. V and J are TRBV4-3 and TRBJ1-5; possibly TRBD1 for D (5 bases). V lost 0 bases to trimming and J lost 7 bases, with 13 bases between them. Germline V gives CDR1 LGHNA, CDR2 YSLEER. This CDR3 spans 15 amino acids.

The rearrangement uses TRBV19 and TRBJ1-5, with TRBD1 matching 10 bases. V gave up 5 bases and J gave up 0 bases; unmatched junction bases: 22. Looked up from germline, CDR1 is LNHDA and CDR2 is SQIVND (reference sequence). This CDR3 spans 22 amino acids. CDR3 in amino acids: CASSDPGQGPGFAAYSNQPQHF. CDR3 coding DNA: TGTGCCAGTAGTGATCCGGGACAGGGGCCTGGCTTCGCGGCTTATAGCAATCAGCCCCAGCATTTT.

The CDR3 here is CASSLGRGEQFF. DNA of the CDR3: TGTGCCAGCAGCTTAGGCAGGGGTGAGCAGTTCTTC. V is TRBV11-2 and J is TRBJ2-1, with D possibly matching TRBD1 (6 bases). The CDR3 covers 12 residues. Trimming left V 1 base short and J 9 bases short, with 7 bases between. Looked up from germline, CDR1 is SGHAT and CDR2 is FQNNGV.

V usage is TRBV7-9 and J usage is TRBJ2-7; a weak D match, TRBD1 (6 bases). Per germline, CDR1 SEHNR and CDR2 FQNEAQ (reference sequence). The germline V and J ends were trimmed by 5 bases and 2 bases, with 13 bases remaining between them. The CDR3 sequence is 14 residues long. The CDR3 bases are TGTGCCAGCAGCCCCCGACAGGACGCCTACGAGCAGTACTTC. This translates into CASSPRQDAYEQYF.

The CDR3 protein is CASSLTGGEQYF. CDR3 DNA sequence: TGTGCCAGCAGTTTGACAGGGGGGGAGCAGTACTTC. The rearrangement links TRBV7-9 to TRBJ2-7, with TRBD1 matching over 9 bases. Germline V gives CDR1 SEHNR, CDR2 FQNEAQ (reference sequence). Trimming at V came to 6 bases and at J to 7 bases, leaving 4 bases not matched to a gene. The CDR3 spans 12 residues.

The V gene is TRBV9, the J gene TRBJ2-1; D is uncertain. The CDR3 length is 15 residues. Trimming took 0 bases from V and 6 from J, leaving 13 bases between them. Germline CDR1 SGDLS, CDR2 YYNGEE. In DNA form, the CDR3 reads TGTGCCAGCAGCGTAGTAGGCGGTACGATCAATGAGCAGTTCTTC. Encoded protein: CASSVVGGTINEQFF.

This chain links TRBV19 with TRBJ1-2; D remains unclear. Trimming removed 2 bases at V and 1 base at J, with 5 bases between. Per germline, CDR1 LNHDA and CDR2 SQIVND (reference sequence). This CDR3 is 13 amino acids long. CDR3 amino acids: CASSIRVNYGYTF. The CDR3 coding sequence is TGTGCCAGTAGTATACGAGTTAACTATGGCTACACCTTC.

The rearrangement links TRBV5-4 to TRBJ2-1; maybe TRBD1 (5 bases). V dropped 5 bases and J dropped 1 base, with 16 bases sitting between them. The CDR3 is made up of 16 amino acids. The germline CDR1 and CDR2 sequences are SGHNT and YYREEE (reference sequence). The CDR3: CASRKGSGPSYNEQFF. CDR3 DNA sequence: TGTGCCAGCAGGAAGGGGTCAGGCCCTTCCTACAATGAGCAGTTCTTC.

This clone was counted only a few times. The CDR3 bases are TGTGCCAGCAGCTTAGTCGGCGGTTCCCACGAGCAGTACTTC. Amino acid sequence: CASSLVGGSHEQYF. The chain combines TRBV7-9 with TRBJ2-7; no reliable D call. Looked up from germline, CDR1 is SEHNR and CDR2 is FQNEAQ (reference sequence). The germline V and J ends were trimmed by 1 base and 5 bases, with 12 bases remaining between them. The CDR3 has 14 amino acids.

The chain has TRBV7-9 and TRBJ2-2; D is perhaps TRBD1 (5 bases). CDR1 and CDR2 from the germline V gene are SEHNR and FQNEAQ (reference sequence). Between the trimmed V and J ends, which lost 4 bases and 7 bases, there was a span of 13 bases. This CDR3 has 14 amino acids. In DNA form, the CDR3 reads TGTGCCAGCAGCTCAAGGTCAGGGAACGGGGAGCTGTTTTTT. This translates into CASSSRSGNGELFF.

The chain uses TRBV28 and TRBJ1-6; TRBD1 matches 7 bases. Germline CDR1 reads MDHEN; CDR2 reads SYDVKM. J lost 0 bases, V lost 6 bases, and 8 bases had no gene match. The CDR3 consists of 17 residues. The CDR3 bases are TGTGCCAGCAGCCTTGACAGGGAGAGCTCCTATAATTCACCCCTCCACTTT. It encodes CASSLDRESSYNSPLHF. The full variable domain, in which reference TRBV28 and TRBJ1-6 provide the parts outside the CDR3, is DVKVTQSSRYLVKRTGEKVFLECVQDMDHENMFWYRQDPGLGLRLIYFSYDVKMKEKGDIPEGYSVSREKKERFSLILESASTNQTSMYLCASSLDRESSYNSPLHFGNGTRLTVT.

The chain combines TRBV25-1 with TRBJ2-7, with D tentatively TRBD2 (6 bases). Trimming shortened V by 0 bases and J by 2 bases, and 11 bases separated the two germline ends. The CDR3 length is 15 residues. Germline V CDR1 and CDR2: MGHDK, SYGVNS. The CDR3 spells CASSEYGRETYEQYF. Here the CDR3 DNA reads TGTGCCAGCAGTGAATATGGGCGGGAAACCTACGAGCAGTACTTC.

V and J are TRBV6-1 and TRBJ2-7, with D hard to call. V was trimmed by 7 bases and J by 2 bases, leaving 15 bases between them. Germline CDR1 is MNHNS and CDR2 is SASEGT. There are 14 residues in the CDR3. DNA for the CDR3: TGTGCCAGCATTTTGTCAGAAGTTACCTACGAGCAGTACTTC. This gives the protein CASILSEVTYEQYF.

The CDR3: CASSLVVSRKAGELFF. The CDR3 nucleotides are TGCGCCAGCAGCTTGGTGGTTTCTAGAAAAGCCGGGGAGCTGTTTTTT. The rearrangement joins TRBV5-1 to TRBJ2-2; D unclear. The germline gives CDR1 SGHRS, CDR2 YFSETQ. This CDR3 has 16 residues. Trimming stripped 0 bases from V and 6 bases from J, with 15 bases between.

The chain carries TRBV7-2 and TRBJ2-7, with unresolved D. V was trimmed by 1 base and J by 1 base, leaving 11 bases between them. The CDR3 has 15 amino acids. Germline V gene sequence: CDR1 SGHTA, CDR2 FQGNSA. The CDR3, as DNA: TGTGCCAGCAGCTTAGAGTCAGGAAATTCCTACGAGCAGTACTTC. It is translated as CASSLESGNSYEQYF. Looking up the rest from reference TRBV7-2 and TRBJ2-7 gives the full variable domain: GAGVSQSPSNKVTEKGKDVELRCDPISGHTALYWYRQSLGQGLEFLIYFQGNSAPDKSGLPSDRFSAERTGGSVSTLTIQRTQQEDSAVYLCASSLESGNSYEQYFGPGTRLTVT.

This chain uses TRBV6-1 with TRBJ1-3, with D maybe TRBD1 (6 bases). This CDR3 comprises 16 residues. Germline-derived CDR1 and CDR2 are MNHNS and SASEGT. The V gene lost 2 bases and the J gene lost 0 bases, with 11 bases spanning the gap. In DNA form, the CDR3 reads TGTGCCAGCAGTGAAAGGCAGGGGTTCTCTGGAAACACCATATATTTT. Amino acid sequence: CASSERQGFSGNTIYF.

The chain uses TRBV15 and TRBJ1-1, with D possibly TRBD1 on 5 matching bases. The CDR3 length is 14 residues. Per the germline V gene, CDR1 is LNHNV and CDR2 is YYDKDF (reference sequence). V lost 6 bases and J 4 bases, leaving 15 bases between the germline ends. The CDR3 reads CATSPGVGGTEAFF. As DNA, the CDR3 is TGTGCCACCAGTCCGGGCGTCGGGGGCACTGAAGCTTTCTTT.